One sample yielded the 14 T cell receptor beta chains listed below, sequenced in a study of cytomegalovirus exposure and HLA in healthy donors. Primers: 60 Vbeta forward and 13 Jbeta reverse. TCRdb's copy holds only in-frame clones and misses some; the assay was immunoSEQ multiplex PCR. Of more than 95,000 clones detected, about 10% appear once; the ten largest clones hold about 4.7%. Sequencing input: PBMCs. The receptors originated from a woman aged 18-29 years in good health and CMV-seropositive.

The chain combines TRBV28 with TRBJ2-2, with D hard to call. With 7 bases removed from V and 7 bases from J, the gap between germline ends came to 7 bases. In germline, CDR1 is MDHEN, CDR2 SYDVKM. The CDR3 has 11 residues. Here the CDR3 DNA reads TGTGCCAGCAATGGCCGCGGGGAGCTGTTTTTT. It yields the protein CASNGRGELFF.

This clone came up a few times. The gene calls are TRBV5-4 and TRBJ1-2; D uncertain. The germline V and J ends were trimmed by 4 bases and 5 bases, with 15 bases remaining between them. Germline CDR1 reads SGHNT; CDR2 reads YYREEE (reference sequence). The CDR3 length is 14 residues. CDR3 sequence reads: CASSPERMEYGYTF. DNA for the CDR3: TGTGCCAGCAGCCCTGAACGTATGGAGTATGGCTACACCTTC.

The gene calls are TRBV10-3 and TRBJ2-2; no reliable D call. Germline V gene data show CDR1 as ENHRY and CDR2 as SYGVKD. The CDR3 sequence is 15 residues long. V lost 2 bases and J 4 bases, leaving 11 bases between the germline ends. The chain's CDR3 is CAISEAGPTTGELFF. CDR3 in DNA: TGTGCCATCAGTGAGGCAGGCCCTACCACCGGGGAGCTGTTTTTT.

This clone showed up just a few times. V gene TRBV4-2 combines with J gene TRBJ2-7, with TRBD1 matching 8 bases. The V segment lost 0 bases and the J segment 7 bases; nucleotides outside the gene matches: 8. The germline CDR1 and CDR2 sequences are LGHNA and YNFKEQ. CDR3 size: 15 residues. DNA for the CDR3: TGTGCCAGCAGCCAAGATGACCAGGGGGCTCCGGAGCAGTACTTC. Translated: CASSQDDQGAPEQYF.

V is TRBV19 and J is TRBJ2-1; 11 bases align to TRBD2. The J segment lost 8 bases and the V segment lost 1 base, leaving 4 bases of the junction unmatched. Germline V CDR1 and CDR2: LNHDA, SQIVND (reference sequence). This CDR3 spans 15 amino acids. The CDR3, as DNA: TGTGCCAGTAGTATAGGGGATAGCGGGAGGGATGAGCAGTTCTTC. It encodes CASSIGDSGRDEQFF. The variable domain in full, completed from reference TRBV19 and TRBJ2-1, reads DGGITQSPKYLFRKEGQNVTLSCEQNLNHDAMYWYRQDPGQGLRLIYYSQIVNDFQKGDIAEGYSVSREKKESFPLTVTSAQKNPTAFYLCASSIGDSGRDEQFFGPGTRLTVL.

This clone has a handful of counts. The chain is built from TRBV4-1 and TRBJ2-1, with TRBD2 matching over 10 bases. CDR3 length: 15 residues. The V gene's germline CDR1 is MGHRA and CDR2 YSYEKL. With V trimmed by 0 bases and J by 8 bases, 4 bases remained unmatched. In DNA, the CDR3 is TGCGCCAGCAGCCAAGAAGGGCTAGCGGGAGATGAGCAGTTCTTC. This encodes CASSQEGLAGDEQFF.

This clone was detected a few times. J is TRBJ1-1 and V is TRBV5-1; possible D gene TRBD1, 5 bases. This CDR3 contains 16 residues. V was clipped by 3 bases and J by 0 bases, with 15 bases between them. Germline V CDR1 and CDR2: SGHRS, YFSETQ. CDR3 loop: CASSWTGGAVNTEAFF. In nucleotides, the CDR3 is TGCGCCAGCAGCTGGACCGGCGGGGCGGTGAACACTGAAGCTTTCTTT.

The chain recombines TRBV27 with TRBJ2-5, with D unresolved. CDR3 length: 14 residues. Trimming took off 8 bases at V and 2 bases at J, with 15 bases between the two ends. Germline-derived CDR1 and CDR2 are MNHEY and SMNVEV (reference sequence). CDR3 sequence: CASSPTPTQETQYF. CDR3 coding DNA: TGTGCCAGCTCGCCGACCCCGACTCAAGAGACCCAGTACTTC.

This chain joins TRBV5-4 and TRBJ1-4; no reliable D call. V dropped 3 bases and J dropped 8 bases, with 11 bases sitting between them. Germline assignment: CDR1 SGHNT and CDR2 YYREEE (reference sequence). CDR3 length: 13 residues. CDR3 loop: CASSSYPEEKLFF. DNA for the CDR3: TGTGCCAGCAGCTCCTATCCGGAGGAAAAACTGTTTTTT.

The rearrangement joins TRBV7-9 to TRBJ2-1; D unclear. Trimming removed 2 bases from V and 10 bases from J, with 6 bases in between. CDR1 is SEHNR, CDR2 FQNEAQ, per germline (reference sequence). This CDR3 has 11 residues. CDR3 nucleotide sequence: TGTGCCAGCAGCTTACTCGGGGAGCAGTTCTTC. It codes for CASSLLGEQFF.

This rearrangement joins TRBV7-3 to TRBJ1-5, with no clear D. Trimming took off 5 bases at V and 1 base at J, with 6 bases between the two ends. This CDR3 contains 13 residues. Germline values: CDR1 SGHTA, CDR2 FQGTGA. The CDR3 nucleotides read TGTGCCAGCAGCCCAGGAAGCAATCAGCCCCAGCATTTT. Protein: CASSPGSNQPQHF.

The V and J genes are TRBV7-6 and TRBJ2-2; tentatively, D is TRBD1 (5 bases). The CDR3 runs 15 residues. Germline V gene lookup returns CDR1 SGHVS and CDR2 FNYEAQ. The germline V and J ends were trimmed by 2 bases and 3 bases, with 10 bases remaining between them. The CDR3 DNA is TGTGCCAGCAGCTTATGGCAGGGCGACACCGGGGAGCTGTTTTTT. Translating it yields CASSLWQGDTGELFF.

This clone has only a few counts. The chain couples TRBV18 to TRBJ1-4; D unresolved. This CDR3 has 14 residues. The V gene lost 3 bases and the J gene lost 5 bases, with 10 bases spanning the gap. CDR1 and CDR2 (germline): KGHSH, LQKENI. The CDR3 DNA is TGTGCCAGCTCACCGCGGCGGGAAAATGAAAAACTGTTTTTT. It codes for CASSPRRENEKLFF.

This clone appeared a few times. The DNA of the CDR3 is TGTGCTAGTGGTTTGATGCAGGGTAACGGACTAGCGGGAGCAGGTGAGCAGTTCTTC. Protein: CASGLMQGNGLAGAGEQFF. V and J are TRBV12-5 and TRBJ2-1, with 13 bases lining up with TRBD2. V was pared by 2 bases and J by 9 bases, with 16 bases of the junction left unmatched. The CDR3 totals 19 residues. The germline V gene has CDR1 LGHNT and CDR2 FRNRAP.